This TCR beta chain was sequenced during a study of T cell responses to AZD1222 COVID-19 vaccine. Study-wide results and caveats: Sampling captured repertoires only after the peak T cell response. Only 5 to 7 AZD1222 recipients were seropositive at baseline.

Repertoires were generated with immunoSEQ multiplex PCR, while TCRdb's copy carries only in-frame clones and drops some. The data contain around 110,000 clones, under 95% of them singletons. The CDR3 loop spans 13 amino acids. Germline V gene sequence: CDR1 MDHEN, CDR2 SYDVKM. Trimming removed 5 bases from V and 3 bases from J, with 7 bases in between. Second-dose timings of about 4 or about 12 weeks were pooled. In regard to this clone: The antigen remains unidentified.

The chain combines TRBV28 with TRBJ1-4; D is ambiguous. The source is an adult who received the AZD1222 COVID-19 vaccine. The specimen comprised peripheral blood, sampled 28 days after the second AZD1222 dose. CDR3 amino acids: CASSGYPNEKLFF. DNA for the CDR3: TGTGCCAGCAGTGGATATCCTAATGAAAAACTGTTTTTT.